One T cell receptor beta chain is described in this entry. Its antigen is as yet unknown. The sample belongs to a study of shared clonotypes between healthy human individuals. Germline CDR1 is MNHEY and CDR2 is SVGAGI. CDR3 length equals 14 residues. The ends were cut back, 5 bases at V and 2 bases at J, with 13 bases in the middle. CD45RO negativity and positive selection for CCR7 defined naive CD8 cells, a population that excluded terminally differentiated effector memory CD45RA+ cells. Study outcomes and limitations: Lower generation probabilities were found for non-shared clonotypes than for those shared by all four donors.

TCRdb's copy holds only in-frame clones and misses some; the assay was immunoSEQ multiplex PCR. Found here are around 2,000,000 clones, roughly 94% of them singletons; the top ten hold more than 0.95%. The sequence came from a man aged 18-30 years in good health. Sequences were obtained from naive CD8+ T cells sorted from blood. The J gene is TRBJ2-7, the V gene TRBV6-5; D gene unclear. Here the CDR3 reads CASSPLLTAYEQYF. Written as DNA, the CDR3 is TGTGCCAGCAGTCCACTACTTACAGCCTACGAGCAGTACTTC.